This T cell receptor (beta chain) was sequenced during a study of T cell changes during pregnancy in multiple sclerosis. The CDR3 consists of 13 residues. CDR1 is SGHTA, CDR2 FQGTGA, per germline. V lost 5 bases to trimming and J lost 8 bases; unmatched junction nucleotides: 7. Profiled with immunoSEQ multiplex PCR; TCRdb holds only in-frame clones, not every one. The sample includes under 80,000 clones, 80% to 95% of them seen just once. The chain couples TRBV7-3 to TRBJ2-7, with 9 nucleotides matching TRBD1. The receptor's source is a female donor in good health, enrolled as a control in a pregnancy study. The specimen was peripheral blood, collected after pregnancy. The CDR3 is CASSPGQGIQQYF. The CDR3 coding sequence is TGTGCCAGCAGCCCGGGACAGGGAATTCAGCAGTACTTC.